What follows is one T cell receptor beta chain and its context. Its cognate antigen is unknown. Sequenced by immunoSEQ multiplex PCR; TCRdb stores in-frame clones only, minus some. Seen here are roughly 98,000 clones, just under 85% observed once, and the top ten hold over 1.1%. The sample originates from a study of OX40 agonist ivuxolimab in advanced cancers. Study-wide background: Ivuxolimab, an antibody that agonizes OX40 (CD134), was administered to the patients. Prior therapy, whether anti-PD-1, anti-PD-L1 or anti-CTLA-4, was allowed, and about 39% had some.

This CDR3 has 15 residues. The V end was cut by 10 bases, the J end by 0 bases, with 19 bases between. Germline V lookup: CDR1 ENHRY, CDR2 SYGVKD. Study-wide points: In the expanded peripheral T cells, antigen specificity was never determined. The average count of expanded clones was higher among CD8+ T cells than among CD4+.

This rearrangement joins TRBV10-3 to TRBJ2-7; maybe TRBD2 (6 bases). This receptor was obtained from an adult with an advanced solid tumor such as melanoma, head and neck, liver or kidney cancer. The sample was CD4+ or CD8+ T cells sorted from blood, taken in a trial of the OX40 agonist ivuxolimab. CDR3 in DNA: TGTGCCACTGTTTCCGGGACTCTCCTCTCCTACGAGCAGTACTTC. It translates to CATVSGTLLSYEQYF.